The 3 T cell receptor beta chains below all came from one sample that was sequenced in a study of regulatory T cells in long-lasting Graves disease. Time point defined: persistent/refractory GD, antithyroid drugs over 5 years with positive TRAb. The authors made the TCR library using RNA they extracted from PBMCs. Assembly of TCR beta libraries relied on iRepertoire HTBI primers together with Arm-PCR of CDR3 regions. TCRdb passed the multiplex PCR reads through MiXCR, listing each CDR3 protein once. The table shows 300,000 to 400,000 distinct CDR3 sequences, with about 18% occurring only once. Sequencing used peripheral blood mononuclear cells (PBMCs), obtained when the disease was refractory, from a patient treated with antithyroid drugs. These receptors came from a female donor with Graves disease.

This clonotype was picked up a small number of times. The genes are TRBV6-5 and TRBJ2-5; TRBD1 matches at 8 bases. Per the germline V gene, CDR1 is MNHEY and CDR2 is SVGAGI. V dropped 4 bases and J dropped 4; count of bases not matched to a gene: 5. This CDR3 is built from 14 residues. The CDR3 nucleotides read TGTGCCAGCAGTTCCACCGGGACAGGAGAGACCCAGTACTTC. It translates to CASSSTGTGETQYF.

As regards this clonotype: A much larger clonotype is one base distant, so this may be a read error. Here the CDR3 omits its conserved ending phenylalanine or tryptophan, so a read error is the likely source. This sequence joins TRBV30 and TRBJ2-2, with D uncertain. Trimming took 5 bases from V and 2 from J, leaving 3 bases between them. The CDR3 contains 11 residues. The V gene's germline CDR1 is GTSNPN and CDR2 SVGIG (reference sequence). The CDR3 bases are TGTGCCTGGGGAAACACCGGGGAGCTGTTTGTT. Encoded protein: CAWGNTGELFV.

CDR3 bases: TGTGCCACCCACGGGACAGCTAATTCACCCCTCCACTTT. Translated, it gives CATHGTANSPLHF. V is TRBV7-9 and J is TRBJ1-6, with 7 nucleotides matching TRBD1. Trimming at V came to 10 bases and at J to 6 bases, leaving 6 bases not matched to a gene. The CDR3 covers 13 residues. The germline CDR1 and CDR2 sequences are SEHNR and FQNEAQ (reference sequence).